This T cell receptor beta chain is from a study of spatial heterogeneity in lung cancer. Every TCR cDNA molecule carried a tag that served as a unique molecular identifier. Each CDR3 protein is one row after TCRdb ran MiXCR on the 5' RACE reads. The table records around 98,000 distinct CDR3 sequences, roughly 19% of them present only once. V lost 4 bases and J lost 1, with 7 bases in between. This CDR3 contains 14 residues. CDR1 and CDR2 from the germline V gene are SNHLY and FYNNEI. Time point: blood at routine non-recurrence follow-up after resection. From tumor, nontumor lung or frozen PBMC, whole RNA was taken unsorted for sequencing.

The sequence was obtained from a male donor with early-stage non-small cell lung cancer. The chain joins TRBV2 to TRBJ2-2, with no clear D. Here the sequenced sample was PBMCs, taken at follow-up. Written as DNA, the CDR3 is TGTGCCAGCAGTGGAGTCCTGAACACCGGGGAGCTGTTTTTT. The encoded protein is CASSGVLNTGELFF.